These 10 T cell receptor beta chains were all obtained from the same sample, sequenced in a study of T cell responses to AZD1222 COVID-19 vaccine. This table comes from immunoSEQ multiplex PCR, and its TCRdb copy is limited to in-frame clones, with some not included. The sample holds 150,000 to 200,000 clones, approximately 90% seen once. The material was peripheral blood, obtained 28 days after the second AZD1222 dose. These receptors were obtained from an adult who received the AZD1222 COVID-19 vaccine.

This clone was found once. The chain carries TRBV19 and TRBJ1-2; D is possibly TRBD1 (6 bases). CDR1 is LNHDA and CDR2 is SQIVND in the germline V gene (reference sequence). The CDR3 is 14 residues long. Trimming removed 6 bases from V and 4 bases from J, with 15 bases in between. The chain's CDR3 is CASSPGHQPYGYTF. The CDR3 DNA reads as TGTGCCAGTAGCCCGGGACACCAGCCCTATGGCTACACCTTC.

The chain recombines TRBV4-1 with TRBJ1-6; D is unresolved. The length of the CDR3 is 14 residues. In germline, CDR1 is MGHRA, CDR2 YSYEKL. Trimming left V 2 bases short and J 6 bases short, with 8 bases between. This CDR3 is CASSQREANSPLHF. The CDR3 nucleotides are TGCGCCAGCAGCCAAAGGGAAGCTAATTCACCCCTCCACTTT.

The chain has TRBV5-1 and TRBJ2-1, with D possibly called TRBD1 or TRBD2 (5 bases each). The CDR3 has 15 residues. CDR1 SGHRS and CDR2 YFSETQ come from the germline V gene. Trimming pared 2 bases from V and 5 bases from J, leaving 14 bases between. The CDR3 protein is CASSLGTEAHNEQFF. The CDR3 DNA is TGCGCCAGCAGCTTAGGGACCGAAGCCCACAATGAGCAGTTCTTC.

This clone was found once. This rearrangement joins TRBV5-6 to TRBJ1-1; D uncertain. The germline V and J ends were trimmed by 0 bases and 4 bases, with 10 bases remaining between them. Germline CDR1 reads SGHDT; CDR2 reads YYEEEE. This CDR3 is 14 amino acids long. The CDR3 region is CASSLEDWGTEAFF. CDR3 DNA sequence: TGTGCCAGCAGCTTGGAAGACTGGGGCACTGAAGCTTTCTTT.

This clone was counted only a few times. The chain recombines TRBV15 with TRBJ1-5; D uncertain. V was pared by 5 bases and J by 3 bases, with 8 bases between. The CDR3 has 13 residues. Per germline, CDR1 LNHNV and CDR2 YYDKDF (reference sequence). This chain's CDR3 is CATSQDLNQPQHF. The CDR3 nucleotides are TGTGCCACCAGCCAGGACCTCAATCAGCCCCAGCATTTT. The full variable domain, completed using reference TRBV15 and TRBJ1-5, is DAMVIQNPRYQVTQFGKPVTLSCSQTLNHNVMYWYQQKSSQAPKLLFHYYDKDFNNEADTPDNFQSRRPNTSFCFLDIRSPGLGDTAMYLCATSQDLNQPQHFGDGTRLSIL.

The sample holds one count of this clone. The chain recombines TRBV7-8 with TRBJ2-3, with 10 bases aligning to TRBD2. This CDR3 spans 16 amino acids. V was pared by 4 bases and J by 1 base, with 5 bases of the junction left unmatched. From germline, CDR1 is SGHVS and CDR2 FQNEAQ. The CDR3 here is CASSSAGTSGTDTQYF. CDR3 in DNA: TGTGCCAGCAGCTCGGCCGGGACTAGCGGCACAGATACGCAGTATTTT.

The chain carries TRBV6-2 or TRBV6-3 and TRBJ2-4; 8 nucleotides align to TRBD2. From germline, CDR1 is MNHEY and CDR2 SVGEGT. CDR3 size: 11 residues. V gave up 4 bases and J gave up 14 bases; unmatched junction bases: 4. In DNA, the CDR3 is TGTGCCAGCAGTTTAGGGACTAGGGAGTACTTC. Translation gives CASSLGTREYF.

This clone was detected once. The J gene is TRBJ2-7, the V gene TRBV5-4; 7 nucleotides line up with TRBD1. CDR3 length equals 14 residues. From germline, CDR1 is SGHNT and CDR2 YYREEE (reference sequence). V lost 3 bases, J lost 5 bases, and 8 bases stayed unmatched. CDR3 region: CASSWKDRNDEQYF. The CDR3 bases are TGTGCCAGCAGCTGGAAGGACAGGAACGACGAGCAGTACTTC.

The chain has TRBV6-4 and TRBJ2-4; TRBD2 aligns across 8 bases. The germline V gene has CDR1 MRHNA and CDR2 SNTAGT. V trimming: 2 bases; J trimming: 7 bases; junction bases outside the gene matches: 4. The CDR3 is 14 residues long. For the CDR3, the DNA is TGTGCCAGCAGTGACGTCGGGGGGGCGAACATTCAGTACTTC. Translation gives CASSDVGGANIQYF.

This chain uses TRBV6-1 with TRBJ1-1; 7 bases fit TRBD1. This CDR3 region has 14 residues. Losses at the gene ends were 4 bases for V and 0 bases for J; bases not matched to a gene: 2. Germline lookup yields CDR1 MNHNS and CDR2 SASEGT. CDR3 loop: CASSATGLNTEAFF. DNA for the CDR3: TGTGCCAGCAGTGCGACAGGGTTGAACACTGAAGCTTTCTTT.